This TCR beta chain was recorded in a study of sequential checkpoint blockade in melanoma (dated by TCRdb to about 2019). In terms of the full investigation: In a 1:1 randomization, patients received either first-line nivolumab then ipilimumab (arm A) or ipilimumab then nivolumab (arm B). Maintenance nivolumab came after both trial sequences. TCRbeta immunosequencing was performed on DNA from 90 to 100 pretreatment melanoma tumor samples. For about two dozen patients, matched tumor biopsies were obtained before treatment and at week 13, following single-agent nivolumab (arm A) or ipilimumab (arm B). About 80% of the matched tumor biopsy pairs taken before and after treatment were from the same lesion. Results the study describes overall, beyond this receptor: Patients with increases in tumor T-cell fraction and clonality by week 13 were approximately 30 times more likely to achieve clinical benefit. PD-L1 staining and CD8+ T-cell counts correlated with tumor T-cell fraction and clonality, whereas mutational load did not. Within-arm analyses of tumor T-cell fraction were limited by small sample sizes and reduced statistical power. In the nivolumab-first arm (arm A), pretreatment tumor TIL clonality was associated with response (P = .04). Larger, independent patient cohorts are needed to validate the response-prediction model that combines TCR metrics and mutation burden.

As concerns this clone: Its antigen remains unidentified. One base away there is no much larger clone; base qualities are not given.

The immunoSEQ Assay was used to immunosequence TCRbeta CDR3 regions from genomic DNA. Prior to high-throughput sequencing, genomic DNA was amplified by bias-controlled multiplex PCR. In the original analysis: To quantify the absolute abundance of each unique TCRbeta CDR3 region, the sequences were collapsed and filtered. Clonality, defined as 1 minus Pielou's evenness, was calculated using only productive rearrangements. To compute tumor T-cell fraction, TCRbeta template counts were normalized to usable DNA, with usable DNA estimated from several housekeeping genes. A previously published method was used to identify clones whose frequencies were significantly greater in on-treatment samples than in baseline samples. This immuneACCESS table, as held by TCRdb, lists in-frame sequences with V and J called but not all clones. Of the missing ones, under half trace to an unresolved V gene in checked studies; the others have no known cause. D and trimming come from the DNA, and the V and J calls and clone size come from that table. The sample contains approximately 5,600 clones, roughly a quarter of them found a single time. The ten largest clones add up to 8.1% of the sample.

In light of the paper, this sample's treatment or condition label describes: randomized to nivolumab then ipilimumab (arm A) or the reverse (arm B). No trial patient had received prior DNA-damaging chemotherapy. Samples were obtained from patients with melanoma enrolled in CheckMate 064, a randomized, open-label phase II trial of sequential checkpoint blockade. Tumor TCR sequencing used genomic DNA from formalin-fixed paraffin-embedded (FFPE) tissue samples. The CDR3, cysteine through phenylalanine, is 14 amino acids long. The DNA shown is the 42-base CDR3, in frame from base 1. At the junction V is shortened by 0 bases and J by 8 bases, with 11 bases in between. The germline V gene yields SGHRS for CDR1 and YFSETQ for CDR2.

This sample comprised tumor tissue (inferred from file names), obtained from a patient given nivolumab and ipilimumab in sequence. This sequence was found in a human donor with melanoma. The sequence links TRBV5-1 to TRBJ1-4; TRBD1 is a possible D gene, resting on 5 matching bases. The sequence in DNA is TGCGCCAGCAGCTTGGTGGCCGGGACGGAAAAACTGTTTTTT. This gives the protein CASSLVAGTEKLFF. Joined to the reference TRBV5-1 and TRBJ1-4 proteins, this CDR3 gives the full variable domain: KAGVTQTPRYLIKTRGQQVTLSCSPISGHRSVSWYQQTPGQGLQFLFEYFSETQRNKGNFPGRFSGRQFSNSRSEMNVSTLELGDSALYLCASSLVAGTEKLFFGSGTQLSVL.